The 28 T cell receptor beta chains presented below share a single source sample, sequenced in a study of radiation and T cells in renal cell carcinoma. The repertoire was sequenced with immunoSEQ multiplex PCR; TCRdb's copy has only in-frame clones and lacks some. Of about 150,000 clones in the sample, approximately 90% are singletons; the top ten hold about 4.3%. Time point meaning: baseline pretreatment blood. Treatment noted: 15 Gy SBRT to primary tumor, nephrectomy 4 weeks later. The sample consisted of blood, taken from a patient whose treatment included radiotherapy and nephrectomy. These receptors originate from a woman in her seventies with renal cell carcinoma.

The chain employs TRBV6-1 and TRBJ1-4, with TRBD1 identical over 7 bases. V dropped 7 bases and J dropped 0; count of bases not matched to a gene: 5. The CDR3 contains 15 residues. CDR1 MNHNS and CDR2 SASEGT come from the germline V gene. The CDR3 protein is CASIRDRATNEKLFF. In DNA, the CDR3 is TGTGCCAGCATCCGGGACAGAGCAACTAATGAAAAACTGTTTTTT.

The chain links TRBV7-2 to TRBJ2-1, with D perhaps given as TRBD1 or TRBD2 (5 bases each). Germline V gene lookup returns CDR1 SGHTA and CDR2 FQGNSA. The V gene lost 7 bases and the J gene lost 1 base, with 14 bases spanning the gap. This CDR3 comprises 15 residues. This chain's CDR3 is CASTIARGSYNEQFF. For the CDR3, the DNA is TGTGCCAGCACCATTGCGAGGGGTTCCTACAATGAGCAGTTCTTC.

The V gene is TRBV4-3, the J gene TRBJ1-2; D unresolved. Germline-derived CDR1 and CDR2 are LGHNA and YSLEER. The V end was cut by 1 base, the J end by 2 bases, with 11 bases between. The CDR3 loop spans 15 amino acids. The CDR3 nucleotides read TGCGCCAGCAGCCAAGGGGCACAAAGGAACTATGGCTACACCTTC. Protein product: CASSQGAQRNYGYTF.

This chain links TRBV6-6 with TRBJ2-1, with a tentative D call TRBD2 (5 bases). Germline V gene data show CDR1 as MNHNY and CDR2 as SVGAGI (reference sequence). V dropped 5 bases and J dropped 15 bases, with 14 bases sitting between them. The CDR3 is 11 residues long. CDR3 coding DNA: TGTGCCAGCAGTCGGGCACGGGGTCGGTTCTTC. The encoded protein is CASSRARGRFF.

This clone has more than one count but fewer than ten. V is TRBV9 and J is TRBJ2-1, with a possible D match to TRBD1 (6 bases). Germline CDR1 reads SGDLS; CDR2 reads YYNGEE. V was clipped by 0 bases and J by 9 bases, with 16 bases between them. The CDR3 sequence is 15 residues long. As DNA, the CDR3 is TGTGCCAGCAGCGTAGAAGGGGCCAGGGGTGGTGAGCAGTTCTTC. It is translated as CASSVEGARGGEQFF.

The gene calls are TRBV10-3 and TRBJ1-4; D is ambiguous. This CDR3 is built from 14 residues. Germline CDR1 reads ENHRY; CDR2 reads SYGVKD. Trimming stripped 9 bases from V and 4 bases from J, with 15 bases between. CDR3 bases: TGTGCCATTGGAAGGGCTGGCGATAATGAAAAACTGTTTTTT. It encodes CAIGRAGDNEKLFF.

The CDR3 here is CASSSQGGRNTEAFF. In nucleotides, the CDR3 is TGTGCCAGCAGCTCCCAGGGGGGGCGAAACACTGAAGCTTTCTTT. The chain uses TRBV5-6 and TRBJ1-1, with 7 nucleotides matching TRBD1. V shed 3 bases, J shed 2 bases, and the junction held 7 bases outside the gene matches. The CDR3 length is 15 residues. Germline V CDR1 and CDR2: SGHDT, YYEEEE. Supplemented by reference TRBV5-6 and TRBJ1-1, the full variable domain reads DAGVTQSPTHLIKTRGQQVTLRCSPKSGHDTVSWYQQALGQGPQFIFQYYEEEERQRGNFPDRFSGHQFPNYSSELNVNALLLGDSALYLCASSSQGGRNTEAFFGQGTRLTVV.

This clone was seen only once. CDR3 loop: CASSLGRRNTEAFF. CDR3 in DNA: TGTGCCAGCAGTTTGGGTAGGCGGAACACTGAAGCTTTCTTT. This chain uses TRBV27 with TRBJ1-1, with D hard to call. CDR3 length: 14 amino acids. V dropped 3 bases and J dropped 1 base, with 9 bases sitting between them. Germline CDR1 MNHEY, CDR2 SMNVEV (reference sequence).

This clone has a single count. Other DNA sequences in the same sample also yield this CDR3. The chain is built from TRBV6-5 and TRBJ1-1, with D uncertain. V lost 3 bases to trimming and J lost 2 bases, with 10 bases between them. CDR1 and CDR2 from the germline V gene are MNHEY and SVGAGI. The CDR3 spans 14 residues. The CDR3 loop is CASSYRGSNTEAFF. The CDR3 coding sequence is TGTGCCAGCAGTTATCGGGGTAGCAACACTGAAGCTTTCTTT.

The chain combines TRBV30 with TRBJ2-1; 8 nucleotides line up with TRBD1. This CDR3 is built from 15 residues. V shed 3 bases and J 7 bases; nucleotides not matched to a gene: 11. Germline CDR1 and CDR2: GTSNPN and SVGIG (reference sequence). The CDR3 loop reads CAWRKLWQGANEQFF. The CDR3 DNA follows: TGTGCCTGGAGAAAGTTGTGGCAGGGGGCTAATGAGCAGTTCTTC.

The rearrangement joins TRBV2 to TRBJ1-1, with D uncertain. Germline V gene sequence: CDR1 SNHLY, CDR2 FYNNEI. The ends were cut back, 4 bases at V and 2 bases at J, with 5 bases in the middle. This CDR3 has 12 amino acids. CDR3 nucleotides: TGTGCCAGCAGTGTACTAAACACTGAAGCTTTCTTT. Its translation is CASSVLNTEAFF.

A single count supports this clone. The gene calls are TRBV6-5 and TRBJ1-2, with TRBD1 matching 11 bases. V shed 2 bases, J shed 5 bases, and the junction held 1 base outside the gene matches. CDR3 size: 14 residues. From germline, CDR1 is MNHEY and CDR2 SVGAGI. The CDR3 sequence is CASSYGTGGYGYTF. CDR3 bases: TGTGCCAGCAGTTACGGGACAGGGGGGTATGGCTACACCTTC.

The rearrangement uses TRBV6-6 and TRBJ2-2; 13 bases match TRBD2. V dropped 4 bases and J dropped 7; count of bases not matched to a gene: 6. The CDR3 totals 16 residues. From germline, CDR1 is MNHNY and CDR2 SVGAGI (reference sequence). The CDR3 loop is CASSSTSGGAFGELFF. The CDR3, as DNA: TGTGCCAGCAGTTCAACTAGCGGGGGGGCCTTCGGGGAGCTGTTTTTT.

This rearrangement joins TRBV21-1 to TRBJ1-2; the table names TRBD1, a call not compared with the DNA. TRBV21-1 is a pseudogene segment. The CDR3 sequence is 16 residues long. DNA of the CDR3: TGTGCCAGCAGCTCCCGGACAGGGGGGCTTCTGTGTGGCTACACCTTC. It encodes CASSSRTGGLLCGYTF.

CDR3: CASTLGTGNNSPLHF. The CDR3 DNA reads TGTGCCAGTACCCTAGGGACAGGGAATAATTCACCCCTCCACTTT. V gene TRBV19 combines with J gene TRBJ1-6, with 9 bases fitting TRBD1. The length of the CDR3 is 15 residues. Per the germline V gene, CDR1 is LNHDA and CDR2 is SQIVND (reference sequence). V dropped 7 bases and J dropped 5; count of bases not matched to a gene: 6.

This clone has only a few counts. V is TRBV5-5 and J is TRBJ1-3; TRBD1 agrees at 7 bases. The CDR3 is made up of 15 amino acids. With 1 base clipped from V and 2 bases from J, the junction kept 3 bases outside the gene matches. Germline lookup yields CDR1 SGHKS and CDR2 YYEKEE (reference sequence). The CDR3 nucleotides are TGTGCCAGCAGCTTGAGAGGGGGCCCTGGAAACACCATATATTTT. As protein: CASSLRGGPGNTIYF.

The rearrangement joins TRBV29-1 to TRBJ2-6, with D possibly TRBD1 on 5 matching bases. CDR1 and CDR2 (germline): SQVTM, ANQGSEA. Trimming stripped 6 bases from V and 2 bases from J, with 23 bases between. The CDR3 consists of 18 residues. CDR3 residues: CSVAPGQPVPPGANVLTF. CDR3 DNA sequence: TGCAGCGTGGCTCCCGGACAACCAGTTCCCCCTGGGGCCAACGTCCTGACTTTC.

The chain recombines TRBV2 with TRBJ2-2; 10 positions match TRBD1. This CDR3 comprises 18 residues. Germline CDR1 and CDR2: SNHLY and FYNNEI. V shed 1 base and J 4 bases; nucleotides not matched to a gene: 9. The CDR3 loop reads CASSEDLLGDRGTGELFF. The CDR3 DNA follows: TGTGCCAGCAGTGAAGATTTGTTGGGGGACAGGGGCACCGGGGAGCTGTTTTTT. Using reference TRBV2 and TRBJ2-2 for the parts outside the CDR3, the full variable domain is EPEVTQTPSHQVTQMGQEVILRCVPISNHLYFYWYRQILGQKVEFLVSFYNNEISEKSEIFDDQFSVERPDGSNFTLKIRSTKLEDSAMYFCASSEDLLGDRGTGELFFGEGSRLTVL.

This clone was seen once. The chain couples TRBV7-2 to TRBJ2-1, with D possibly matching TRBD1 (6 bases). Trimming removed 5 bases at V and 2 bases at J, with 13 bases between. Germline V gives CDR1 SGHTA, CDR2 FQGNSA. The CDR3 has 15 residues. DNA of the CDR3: TGTGCCAGCAGCCCAAGATGGACAGCCTACAATGAGCAGTTCTTC. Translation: CASSPRWTAYNEQFF.

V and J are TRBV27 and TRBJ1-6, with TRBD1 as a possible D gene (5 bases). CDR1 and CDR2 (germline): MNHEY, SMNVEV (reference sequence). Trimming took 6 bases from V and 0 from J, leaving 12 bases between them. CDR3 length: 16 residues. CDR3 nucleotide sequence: TGTGCCAGCAGAAGGACACCTTACTCCTATAATTCACCCCTCCACTTT. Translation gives CASRRTPYSYNSPLHF.

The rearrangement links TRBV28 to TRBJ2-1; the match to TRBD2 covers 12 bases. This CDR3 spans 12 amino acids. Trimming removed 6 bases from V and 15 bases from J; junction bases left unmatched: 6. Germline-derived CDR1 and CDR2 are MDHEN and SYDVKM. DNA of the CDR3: TGTGCCAGCAGCCTAGCGGGGGGGAGACTGTTCTTC. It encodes CASSLAGGRLFF.

The CDR3 bases are TGTGCCAGCAGCTTAATGTCATCAAGGGGGTTCTTC. It specifies CASSLMSSRGFF. The chain joins TRBV7-9 to TRBJ2-1; a weak D match, TRBD1 (5 bases). V lost 2 bases to trimming and J lost 15 bases, with 14 bases between them. Germline V gene data show CDR1 as SEHNR and CDR2 as FQNEAQ (reference sequence). The CDR3 runs to 12 residues.

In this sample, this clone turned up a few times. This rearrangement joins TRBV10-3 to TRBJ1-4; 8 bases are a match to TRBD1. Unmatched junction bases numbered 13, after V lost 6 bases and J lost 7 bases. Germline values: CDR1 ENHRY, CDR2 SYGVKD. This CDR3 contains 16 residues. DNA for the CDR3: TGTGCCATCAGCGCAGAAGTAGGACAGGGTGTTGAAAAACTGTTTTTT. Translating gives CAISAEVGQGVEKLFF.

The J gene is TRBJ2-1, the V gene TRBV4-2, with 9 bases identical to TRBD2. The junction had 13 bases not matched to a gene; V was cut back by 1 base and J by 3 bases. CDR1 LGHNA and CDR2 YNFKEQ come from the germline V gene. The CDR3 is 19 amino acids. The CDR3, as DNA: TGTGCCAGCAGCCAAGGGTTTGGAGCGGGGGGTCCTAGCTACAATGAGCAGTTCTTC. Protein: CASSQGFGAGGPSYNEQFF.

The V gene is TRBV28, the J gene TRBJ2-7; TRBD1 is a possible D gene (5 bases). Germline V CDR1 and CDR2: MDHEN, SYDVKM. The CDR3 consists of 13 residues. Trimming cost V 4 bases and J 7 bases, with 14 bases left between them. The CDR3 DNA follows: TGTGCCAGCAGTTCCCCTGAAGGGGAAGAGCAGTACTTC. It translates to CASSSPEGEEQYF.

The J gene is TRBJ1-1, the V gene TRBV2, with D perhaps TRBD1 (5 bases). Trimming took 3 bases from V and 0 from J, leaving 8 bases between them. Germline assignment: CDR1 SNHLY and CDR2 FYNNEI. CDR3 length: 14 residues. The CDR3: CASSEGQLNTEAFF. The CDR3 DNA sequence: TGTGCCAGCAGTGAGGGGCAACTGAACACTGAAGCTTTCTTT. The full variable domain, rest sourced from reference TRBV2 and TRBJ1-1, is EPEVTQTPSHQVTQMGQEVILRCVPISNHLYFYWYRQILGQKVEFLVSFYNNEISEKSEIFDDQFSVERPDGSNFTLKIRSTKLEDSAMYFCASSEGQLNTEAFFGQGTRLTVV.

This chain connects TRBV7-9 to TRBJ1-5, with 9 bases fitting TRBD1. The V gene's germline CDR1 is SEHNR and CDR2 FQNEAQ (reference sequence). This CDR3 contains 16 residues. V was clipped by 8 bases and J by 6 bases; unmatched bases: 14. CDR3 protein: CASGSASGQGSQPQHF. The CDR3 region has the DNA TGTGCCAGCGGCAGTGCGTCGGGACAGGGTAGTCAGCCCCAGCATTTT.

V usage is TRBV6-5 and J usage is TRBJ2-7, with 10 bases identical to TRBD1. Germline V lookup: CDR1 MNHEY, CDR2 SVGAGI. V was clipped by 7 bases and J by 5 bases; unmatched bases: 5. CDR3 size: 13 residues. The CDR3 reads CASTSTGGHEQYF. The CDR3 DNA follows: TGTGCCAGCACCTCGACAGGGGGCCACGAGCAGTACTTC.